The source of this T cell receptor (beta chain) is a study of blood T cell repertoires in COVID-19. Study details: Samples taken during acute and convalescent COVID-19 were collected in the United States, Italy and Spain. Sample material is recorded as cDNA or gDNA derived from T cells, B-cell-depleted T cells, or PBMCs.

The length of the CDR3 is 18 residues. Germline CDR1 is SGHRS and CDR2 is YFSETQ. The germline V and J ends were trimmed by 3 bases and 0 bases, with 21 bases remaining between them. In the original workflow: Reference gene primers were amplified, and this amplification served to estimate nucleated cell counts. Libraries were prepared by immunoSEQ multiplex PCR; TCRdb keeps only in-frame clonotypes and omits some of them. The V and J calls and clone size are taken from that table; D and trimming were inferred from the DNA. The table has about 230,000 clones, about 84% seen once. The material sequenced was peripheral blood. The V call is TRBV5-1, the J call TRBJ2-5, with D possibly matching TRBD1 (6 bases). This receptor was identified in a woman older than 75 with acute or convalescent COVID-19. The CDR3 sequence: CASSSLGYRASYQETQYF. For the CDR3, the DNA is TGCGCCAGCAGCTCTCTAGGTTACAGGGCCTCGTACCAAGAGACCCAGTACTTC.